Listed here are 9 T cell receptor beta chains from one sample, sequenced in a study of cytomegalovirus exposure and HLA in healthy donors. Profiled with immunoSEQ multiplex PCR; TCRdb holds only in-frame clones, not every one. The sample shows under 250,000 clones, 80% to 90% of them seen only once. Sequenced input: PBMCs. The source of these receptors is a woman aged 18-29 years in good health and CMV-seropositive.

V is TRBV28 and J is TRBJ1-1; 9 nucleotides agree with TRBD1. The CDR3 sequence is 14 residues long. Germline values: CDR1 MDHEN, CDR2 SYDVKM. Unmatched junction bases numbered 7, after V lost 7 bases and J lost 4 bases. Here the CDR3 DNA reads TGTGCCAGCACCAGGACAGGGGTTGGCACTGAAGCTTTCTTT. This encodes CASTRTGVGTEAFF.

This sequence joins TRBV7-6 and TRBJ1-1; the D gene is possibly TRBD1 (5 bases). The V gene's germline CDR1 is SGHVS and CDR2 FNYEAQ. Trimming stripped 1 base from V and 1 base from J, with 13 bases between. CDR3 length: 16 residues. CDR3 amino acids: CASSLVREGENTEAFF. CDR3 bases: TGTGCCAGCAGCTTAGTCAGGGAGGGAGAGAACACTGAAGCTTTCTTT.

The CDR3 bases are TGCAGCGTTTGGGACAGGGGCCTGAACACTGAAGCTTTCTTT. This translates into CSVWDRGLNTEAFF. The chain uses TRBV29-1 and TRBJ1-1; 10 bases are a match to TRBD1. Germline assignment: CDR1 SQVTM and CDR2 ANQGSEA. The length of the CDR3 is 14 residues. V lost 5 bases and J lost 0; bases outside the gene matches: 3.

The rearrangement uses TRBV28 and TRBJ1-1; D is ambiguous. Trimming removed 7 bases from V and 3 bases from J, with 12 bases in between. Germline CDR1 is MDHEN and CDR2 is SYDVKM. This CDR3 has 13 amino acids. CDR3 sequence (DNA): TGTGCCAGCATTGGCCCTGGAGACACTGAAGCTTTCTTT. It yields the protein CASIGPGDTEAFF.

In this sample, this clone turned up once. J is TRBJ1-5 and V is TRBV9, with TRBD1 as a possible D gene (6 bases). The germline gives CDR1 SGDLS, CDR2 YYNGEE. V lost 2 bases, J lost 0 bases, and 18 bases lay in between. CDR3 size: 18 residues. CDR3 DNA: TGTGCCAGCAGCGTTGGGAGACAGGATTTTTATAGCAATCAGCCCCAGCATTTT. Protein product: CASSVGRQDFYSNQPQHF.

The chain is built from TRBV6-1 and TRBJ1-1, with TRBD1 matching over 7 bases. Germline CDR1 is MNHNS and CDR2 is SASEGT. The CDR3 sequence is 14 residues long. V was pared by 5 bases and J by 3 bases, with 6 bases of the junction left unmatched. This chain's CDR3 is CASSSQGTDTEAFF. CDR3 in DNA: TGTGCCAGCAGTTCACAGGGGACGGACACTGAAGCTTTCTTT.

The rearrangement links TRBV19 to TRBJ1-5; perhaps TRBD1 as D (6 bases). Germline CDR1 LNHDA, CDR2 SQIVND (reference sequence). Trimming left V 6 bases short and J 1 base short, with 10 bases between. CDR3 length equals 14 residues. The CDR3 DNA reads as TGTGCCAGTAGCACAGGGAGAAGCAATCAGCCCCAGCATTTT. Its protein is CASSTGRSNQPQHF.

The chain recombines TRBV9 with TRBJ2-7, with 11 bases lining up with TRBD2. The germline CDR1 and CDR2 sequences are SGDLS and YYNGEE. J was trimmed by 3 bases and V by 3 bases; bases with no gene match: 5. This CDR3 comprises 15 residues. The CDR3 sequence: CASSATSGMSYEQYF. CDR3 nucleotides: TGTGCCAGCAGCGCGACTAGCGGGATGAGCTACGAGCAGTACTTC.

The chain recombines TRBV7-8 with TRBJ1-2; D gene uncertain. The CDR3 spans 12 residues. V was pared by 6 bases and J by 8 bases, with 13 bases between. Germline-derived CDR1 and CDR2 are SGHVS and FQNEAQ. DNA for the CDR3: TGTGCCAGCAGTTATATCAGAAACGGCTACACCTTC. Translating it yields CASSYIRNGYTF.